Given below is one TCR beta chain in context. Antigen: not known. Time point defined: week 23, last vaccination. All doses held 300 ug of mutant IDH1 20-mer peptide, with topical imiquimod. Sequenced by immunoSEQ multiplex PCR; TCRdb stores in-frame clones only, minus some. The table shows roughly 43,000 clones, with approximately 84% occurring only once. This record comes from a study of a mutant IDH1 vaccine in newly diagnosed glioma. Across the whole study: Patients came in for eight vaccinations, in weeks 1, 3, 5, 7, 11, 15, 19 and 23.

The CDR3 length is 12 residues. V trimming: 4 bases; J trimming: 3 bases; junction bases outside the gene matches: 0. In germline, CDR1 is LNHDA, CDR2 SQIVND (reference sequence). This rearrangement joins TRBV19 to TRBJ2-7; 7 nucleotides agree with TRBD2. The TCR was taken from a woman between 18 and 30 years old with glioma. Some clones in this sample may be carry-over from other donors' samples. The input for sequencing was PBMCs, taken from a glioma patient whose treatment included an IDH1 peptide vaccine. The CDR3 region has the DNA TGTGCCAGTAGTAGGGACTACTACGAGCAGTACTTC. It yields the protein CASSRDYYEQYF.